This T cell receptor beta chain was sequenced in a study of regulatory T cells in long-lasting Graves disease. Overall study: Persistent Graves' disease denoted over 5 years of antithyroid drugs plus positive TSH receptor antibodies. Study findings and constraints: Persistent cases favored TRBV28, TRBJ1-2 and TRBJ2-5. Examination was confined to peripheral blood, excluding thyroid tissue. Limited samples may have lowered accuracy.

The authors built TCR beta libraries using iRepertoire HTBI primers and Arm-PCR of CDR3 regions. TCRdb re-called the multiplex PCR reads with MiXCR, one entry per CDR3 protein. The data show under 350,000 distinct CDR3 sequences, with more than 20% seen just once and 45% to 70% held by the top ten. Time point: persistent/refractory GD, antithyroid drugs over 5 years with positive TRAb. RNA isolated from PBMCs was used to make the TCR library. Germline CDR1 is LGHNA and CDR2 is YSLEER. This CDR3 region has 16 residues. Germline trimming cut 3 bases from V and 5 bases from J; bases unmatched to any gene: 7. The table lists this clonotype with a few counts. Antigen: not known.

This clonotype was sampled from a female donor with Graves disease. This material consisted of peripheral blood mononuclear cells (PBMCs), taken when the disease was refractory, from a patient treated with antithyroid drugs. The V call is TRBV4-3, the J call TRBJ1-4; the match to TRBD1 covers 9 bases. CDR3 nucleotides: TGCGCCAGCAGCCAGGGCCTTGGGACAGGGAATGAAAAACTGTTTTTT. Encoded protein: CASSQGLGTGNEKLFF.